The next 11 T cell receptor beta chains were all read from a single sample in a study of spatial heterogeneity in lung cancer. Findings and limits, study-wide: In tumors, expanded intratumoral alpha and beta TCR counts tracked mutation counts.

TCRdb used MiXCR to reprocess the 5' RACE reads, holding one entry per CDR3 protein. The sample consists of around 12,000 distinct CDR3 sequences, 5.6% of them appearing once. Antigen specificity for these receptors is unknown. Time point noted: sample taken at primary tumor resection. Sequenced here: lung tumor tissue, sampled at surgery. Receptors originate from a female donor with early-stage non-small cell lung cancer.

This clonotype was detected many times. This beta chain slipped into a library made for alpha chains as a stray read, so its size is not meaningful. The rearrangement joins TRBV28 to TRBJ1-2, with TRBD1 matching over 8 bases. Germline V gene sequence: CDR1 MDHEN, CDR2 SYDVKM. The V segment lost 6 bases and the J segment 4 bases; nucleotides outside the gene matches: 7. CDR3 size: 14 residues. CDR3 in amino acids: CASRGQGAFYGYTF. The DNA for the CDR3 is TGTGCCAGCAGAGGGCAGGGGGCGTTCTATGGCTACACCTTC.

This clonotype was seen ten or more times. With the library built for alpha chains, this beta chain is off target and its frequency is not meaningful. The V and J genes are TRBV5-1 and TRBJ2-4; D might be TRBD1 or TRBD2, each matching 5 bases. V lost 3 bases to trimming and J lost 0 bases, with 13 bases between them. Germline CDR1 SGHRS, CDR2 YFSETQ. This CDR3 spans 16 amino acids. CDR3 in amino acids: CASSSGQLGAKNIQYF. In nucleotides, the CDR3 is TGCGCCAGCAGCTCGGGGCAACTGGGAGCCAAAAACATTCAGTACTTC.

This clonotype has a count of ten or more. This beta chain was picked up by a library intended for alpha chains and is off target, so its count carries little meaning. V and J are TRBV7-8 and TRBJ2-4; 7 bases align to TRBD2. Per the germline V gene, CDR1 is SGHVS and CDR2 is FQNEAQ. CDR3 length: 19 residues. J gave up 9 bases and V 0 bases, and 20 bases lay outside the gene matches. This CDR3 reads CASSLASAGVGRAAGIQYF. CDR3 DNA: TGTGCCAGCAGCTTAGCCTCGGCGGGGGTTGGCCGCGCGGCCGGCATTCAGTACTTC.

A note on this clonotype: Since a much larger clone is just one base distant, this may be a read error. Within a library made for alpha chains, this beta chain is off target, and its count is uninformative. This sequence joins TRBV24-1 and TRBJ2-7, with 7 bases fitting TRBD1. This CDR3 has 14 amino acids. V lost 0 bases, J lost 3 bases, and 1 base stayed unmatched. CDR1 is KGHDR, CDR2 SFDVKD, per germline. The CDR3 DNA sequence: TGTGCCACCAGTGATTTGTGGACAGGCTACGAGCAGTACTTC. It specifies CATSDLWTGYEQYF.

The sample holds many counts of this clonotype. This beta chain is off target for a library built for alpha chains, so its abundance means little. The rearrangement links TRBV9 to TRBJ2-1; D tentatively reads TRBD1 or TRBD2 (5 bases each). The CDR3 length is 15 residues. Germline CDR1 is SGDLS and CDR2 is YYNGEE. The V end was cut by 4 bases, the J end by 7 bases, with 18 bases between. The DNA for the CDR3 is TGTGCCAGCAGCCCCAGGGACCCCCGTAGGAATGAGCAGTTCTTC. It yields the protein CASSPRDPRRNEQFF.

This clonotype showed up many times. Because the library targeted alpha chains, this beta chain is an off-target read whose size means little. The gene calls are TRBV7-9 and TRBJ2-5, with D possibly being TRBD1 (6 bases). The V end lost 2 bases, the J end lost 0 bases, and 10 bases lay between the germline ends. Germline V CDR1 and CDR2: SEHNR, FQNEAQ (reference sequence). The CDR3 loop spans 15 amino acids. CDR3: CASSLRTGYQETQYF. The CDR3 nucleotides are TGTGCCAGCAGCTTACGCACAGGGTACCAAGAGACCCAGTACTTC.

This clonotype was counted at least ten times. This beta chain lies outside the target of a library built for alpha chains; its clone size means little. The chain employs TRBV12-3 or TRBV12-4 and TRBJ1-1; D not resolved. The CDR3 covers 11 residues. V shed 3 bases and J shed 10 bases, with 9 bases lying between them. The CDR3 protein is CASSFGGLAFF. Here the CDR3 DNA reads TGTGCCAGCAGTTTTGGAGGGCTAGCTTTCTTT.

Ten or more counts support this clonotype. This beta chain came through as a stray read in a library set up for alpha chains, and its size says little. The chain joins TRBV10-3 to TRBJ2-3; D unclear. Trimming shortened V by 4 bases and J by 2 bases, and 4 bases separated the two germline ends. The CDR3 length is 12 residues. The germline CDR1 and CDR2 sequences are ENHRY and SYGVKD. The CDR3 nucleotides read TGTGCCATCAGTGTTTCCACAGATACGCAGTATTTT. It encodes CAISVSTDTQYF.

This clonotype showed up many times. The library was built for alpha chains, so this beta chain is an off-target read and its size means little. The rearrangement joins TRBV7-8 to TRBJ1-1; D remains unclear. The CDR3 spans 14 residues. The V gene's germline CDR1 is SGHVS and CDR2 FQNEAQ. Trimming left V 2 bases short and J 6 bases short, with 13 bases between. CDR3 sequence: CASSLRAGRAEAFF. The CDR3 nucleotides are TGTGCCAGCAGCTTACGAGCGGGTCGCGCTGAAGCTTTCTTT.

This clonotype has ten or more counts. The library was prepared for alpha chains; this beta chain is a stray read, so its frequency means little. The V call is TRBV6-1, the J call TRBJ1-5; D unclear. V shed 6 bases and J shed 7 bases, with 16 bases lying between them. CDR3 length: 14 residues. Germline V gene lookup returns CDR1 MNHNS and CDR2 SASEGT. As DNA, the CDR3 is TGTGCCAGCAGAAGTCCCGACCCCAGGCAGCCCCAGCATTTT. This gives the protein CASRSPDPRQPQHF.

This clonotype was picked up many times. A library prepared for alpha chains yielded this beta chain as an off-target read; its size is of little meaning. The chain has TRBV28 and TRBJ1-5; D perhaps matches TRBD1 (5 bases). The CDR3 is 14 residues long. Trimming cost V 5 bases and J 7 bases, with 15 bases left between them. Germline V lookup: CDR1 MDHEN, CDR2 SYDVKM. The CDR3 loop is CASSTNADRQPQHF. CDR3 nucleotide sequence: TGTGCCAGCAGTACCAACGCCGACAGACAGCCCCAGCATTTT.